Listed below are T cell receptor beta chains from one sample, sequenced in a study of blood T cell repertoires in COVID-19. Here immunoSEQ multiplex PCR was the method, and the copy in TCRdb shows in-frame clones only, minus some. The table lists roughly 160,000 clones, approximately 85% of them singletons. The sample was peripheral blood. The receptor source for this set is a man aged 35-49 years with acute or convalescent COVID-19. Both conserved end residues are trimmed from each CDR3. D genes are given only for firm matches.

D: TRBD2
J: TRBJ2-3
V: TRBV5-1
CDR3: ASSSGGSPSGGRDTQY

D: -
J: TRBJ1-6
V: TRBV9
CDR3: ASSVAGRGSSPLH

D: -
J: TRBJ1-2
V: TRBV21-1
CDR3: ASSKRQGVWIIGGYT

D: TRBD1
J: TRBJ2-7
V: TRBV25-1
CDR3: ASSADRGETYEQY

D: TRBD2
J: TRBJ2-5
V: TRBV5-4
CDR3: ASSRLGGAPETQY

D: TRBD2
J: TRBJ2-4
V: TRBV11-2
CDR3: ASSPLAGTLGENIQY

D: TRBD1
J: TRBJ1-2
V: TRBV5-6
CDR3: ASSLVPGQGASGYT

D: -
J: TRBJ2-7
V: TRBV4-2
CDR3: ASSTQGDEQY

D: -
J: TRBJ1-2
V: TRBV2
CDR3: ASRAPGTNYGYT

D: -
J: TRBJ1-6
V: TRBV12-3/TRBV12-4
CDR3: ASSLDSNSPLH